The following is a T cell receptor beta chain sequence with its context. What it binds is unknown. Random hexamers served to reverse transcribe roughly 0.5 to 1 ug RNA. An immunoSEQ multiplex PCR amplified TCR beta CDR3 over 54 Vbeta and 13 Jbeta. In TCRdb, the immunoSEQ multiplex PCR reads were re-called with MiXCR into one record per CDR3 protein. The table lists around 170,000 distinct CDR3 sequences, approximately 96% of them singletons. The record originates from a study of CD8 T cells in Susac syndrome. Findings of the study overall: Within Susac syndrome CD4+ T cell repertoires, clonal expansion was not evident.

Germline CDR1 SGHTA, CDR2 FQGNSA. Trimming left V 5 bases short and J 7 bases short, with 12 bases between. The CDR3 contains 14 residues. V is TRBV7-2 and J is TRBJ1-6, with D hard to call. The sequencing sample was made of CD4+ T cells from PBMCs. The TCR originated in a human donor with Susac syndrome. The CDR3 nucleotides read TGTGCCAGCAGCCCCGGTGGCCTCAATTCACCCCTCCACTTT. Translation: CASSPGGLNSPLHF.